The 17 T cell receptor beta chains reported below all come from one sample, sequenced in a study of T cell responses to AZD1222 COVID-19 vaccine. Produced via immunoSEQ multiplex PCR; TCRdb's table is partial and in-frame only. The sample holds some 130,000 clones; about 87% are singletons and the top ten take 1.9%. The sample was peripheral blood, taken on day 0 of AZD1222 vaccination. The source is an adult in good health.

Details on this clone: The germline gene is not matched at one end of the junction; a read error may be the cause. This rearrangement joins TRBV6-2 or TRBV6-3 to TRBJ2-3; D gene unclear. The CDR3 has 11 amino acids. The germline gives CDR1 MNHEY, CDR2 SVGEGT. The CDR3 reads CATSNTDTQYF. CDR3 coding DNA: TGTGCCACCAGTAATACAGATACGCAGTATTTT.

The chain carries TRBV11-2 and TRBJ1-1; 8 bases are shared with TRBD1. Trimming took 4 bases from V and 8 from J; bases not matched to a gene: 0. This CDR3 is 11 amino acids long. The V gene's germline CDR1 is SGHAT and CDR2 FQNNGV. CDR3 region: CASSWDREAFF. CDR3 nucleotide sequence: TGTGCCAGCAGCTGGGACAGGGAAGCTTTCTTT.

This clone was seen once. The rearrangement links TRBV7-9 to TRBJ1-4; tentative D call: TRBD1 (6 bases). V lost 6 bases, J lost 3 bases, and 8 bases lay in between. CDR3 length equals 13 residues. Germline-derived CDR1 and CDR2 are SEHNR and FQNEAQ (reference sequence). CDR3 loop: CASRQGANEKLFF. CDR3 in DNA: TGTGCCAGCAGACAGGGAGCTAATGAAAAACTGTTTTTT. The full variable domain, in which reference TRBV7-9 and TRBJ1-4 provide the parts outside the CDR3, is DTGVSQNPRHKITKRGQNVTFRCDPISEHNRLYWYRQTLGQGPEFLTYFQNEAQLEKSRLLSDRFSAERPKGSFSTLEIQRTEQGDSAMYLCASRQGANEKLFFGSGTQLSVL.

This rearrangement joins TRBV24-1 to TRBJ2-7; D tentatively reads TRBD1 or TRBD2 (5 bases each). Per the germline V gene, CDR1 is KGHDR and CDR2 is SFDVKD. The CDR3 runs 16 residues. V was cut by 2 bases and J by 0 bases, with 13 bases left in between. CDR3 sequence (DNA): TGTGCCACCAGTGATTCCCCGGGACGGACCTCCTACGAGCAGTACTTC. It translates to CATSDSPGRTSYEQYF.

The chain uses TRBV5-5 and TRBJ2-7; 7 positions match TRBD1. The CDR3 is 14 residues long. V shed 4 bases and J 1 base; nucleotides not matched to a gene: 5. Germline V gene lookup returns CDR1 SGHKS and CDR2 YYEKEE (reference sequence). Here the CDR3 DNA reads TGTGCCAGCAGCCCCGGGACAGTTTCCTACGAGCAGTACTTC. Residues: CASSPGTVSYEQYF.

The table lists this clone with a count of one. V is TRBV3-1 (or the pseudogene TRBV3-2) and J is TRBJ2-7, with a tentative D call TRBD1 (6 bases). Germline-derived CDR1 and CDR2 are LGHDT and YNNKEL (reference sequence). This CDR3 has 14 amino acids. V lost 6 bases and J lost 4, with 16 bases in between. The CDR3 nucleotides are TGTGCCAGCAGTTCTCCCCAGGGGCGGTACGAGCAGTACTTC. Protein product: CASSSPQGRYEQYF.

The V call is TRBV12-3 or TRBV12-4, the J call TRBJ1-1; D not certain. Trimming pared 2 bases from V and 7 bases from J, leaving 11 bases between. There are 13 residues in the CDR3. The CDR3 spells CASSLSGVLEAFF. Here the CDR3 DNA reads TGTGCCAGCAGTTTATCTGGGGTCCTTGAAGCTTTCTTT.

The chain links TRBV27 to TRBJ1-5, with 9 bases lining up with TRBD1. The CDR3 runs 14 residues. CDR1 and CDR2 from the germline V gene are MNHEY and SMNVEV (reference sequence). Trimming took 7 bases from V and 8 from J; bases not matched to a gene: 9. The CDR3 region has the DNA TGTGCCAGCACTCCACAGGGGGCCCTTGAGCCCCAGCATTTT. Encoded protein: CASTPQGALEPQHF.

J is TRBJ1-1 and V is TRBV5-1; 12 bases align to TRBD1. Germline V gene lookup returns CDR1 SGHRS and CDR2 YFSETQ. The CDR3 extends over 16 amino acids. Losses at the gene ends were 4 bases for V and 5 bases for J; bases not matched to a gene: 9. The CDR3 reads CASSDGTGGARTEAFF. CDR3 coding DNA: TGCGCCAGCAGCGACGGGACAGGGGGCGCGAGGACTGAAGCTTTCTTT.

The chain uses TRBV4-3 and TRBJ2-7; D unclear. V was cut by 0 bases and J by 2 bases, with 17 bases left in between. This CDR3 is built from 17 residues. CDR1 is LGHNA, CDR2 YSLEER, per germline. The CDR3 DNA reads TGCGCCAGCAGCCAAGACGGTGGCCGTTCGGCCCCCTACGAGCAGTACTTC. Amino acids: CASSQDGGRSAPYEQYF.

The CDR3 DNA is TGTGCCAGCAGCCAACGGGGCTCAGATACGCAGTATTTT. It is translated as CASSQRGSDTQYF. The genes are TRBV3-1 (or the pseudogene TRBV3-2) and TRBJ2-3; perhaps D is TRBD1 or TRBD2 (5 bases each). Germline assignment: CDR1 LGHDT and CDR2 YNNKEL (reference sequence). This CDR3 has 13 residues. Trimming took 2 bases from V and 4 from J, leaving 7 bases between them.

The rearrangement uses TRBV30 and TRBJ2-3, with 8 bases that match TRBD1. The CDR3 totals 14 residues. V gave up 7 bases and J gave up 2 bases; unmatched junction bases: 8. The germline V gene encodes CDR1 GTSNPN and CDR2 SVGIG (reference sequence). CDR3 DNA: TGTGCCTTTACACCGGGACAGGCCACAGATACGCAGTATTTT. Translating gives CAFTPGQATDTQYF.

This clone was counted only a few times. V gene TRBV27 combines with J gene TRBJ1-1, with no clear D. Trimming removed 1 base at V and 2 bases at J, with 8 bases between. Germline CDR1 and CDR2: MNHEY and SMNVEV (reference sequence). This CDR3 comprises 14 residues. CDR3 sequence (DNA): TGTGCCAGCAGTTTATTCCGCGGAAACACTGAAGCTTTCTTT. This sequence encodes CASSLFRGNTEAFF.

CDR3 loop: CASSLSPDRGLNYGYTF. The CDR3 DNA reads as TGTGCCAGCAGCTTAAGTCCGGACAGGGGCCTTAACTATGGCTACACCTTC. The V and J genes are TRBV7-3 and TRBJ1-2; TRBD1 agrees at 9 bases. Trimming took 1 base from V and 1 from J; bases not matched to a gene: 7. This CDR3 comprises 17 residues. Germline CDR1 reads SGHTA; CDR2 reads FQGTGA.

The V call is TRBV18, the J call TRBJ1-5; TRBD1 is a possible D gene (5 bases). With 2 bases removed from V and 7 bases from J, the gap between germline ends came to 15 bases. Per germline, CDR1 KGHSH and CDR2 LQKENI. This CDR3 contains 15 residues. The CDR3 loop is CASSPTGLRSQPQHF. The CDR3, as DNA: TGTGCCAGCTCACCAACGGGACTCAGAAGCCAGCCCCAGCATTTT.

The chain recombines TRBV3-1 (or the pseudogene TRBV3-2) with TRBJ2-1; possibly TRBD1 or TRBD2 for D (6 bases each). Germline lookup yields CDR1 LGHDT and CDR2 YNNKEL (reference sequence). Trimming pared 1 base from V and 9 bases from J, leaving 13 bases between. The CDR3 runs to 14 residues. The CDR3 here is CASSQGTGATEQFF. In nucleotides, the CDR3 is TGTGCCAGCAGCCAAGGGACGGGGGCGACTGAGCAGTTCTTC.

The chain links TRBV4-1 to TRBJ1-4, with 7 bases fitting TRBD1. Looked up from germline, CDR1 is MGHRA and CDR2 is YSYEKL. The CDR3 is 14 residues long. After removal of 4 bases from V and 8 bases from J, the junction contained 7 bases not matched to a gene. CDR3 nucleotides: TGCGCCAGCAGCCCCGACAGGGTGGGCGAAAAACTGTTTTTT. Translation: CASSPDRVGEKLFF.